This T cell receptor (beta chain) came from a study of shared clonotypes between healthy human individuals. Study information: CD4 naive cells filled three plates per donor, CD4 memory three, CD8 naive two and CD8 memory one.

The donor cohort consisted entirely of Caucasian adults residing in Nashville, Tennessee. Libraries were prepared by immunoSEQ multiplex PCR; TCRdb keeps only in-frame clonotypes and omits some of them. In the table there are about 2.3 million clones, around 93% of which are singletons. Per germline, CDR1 SGHVS and CDR2 FNYEAQ. CDR3 length equals 13 residues. V was clipped by 4 bases and J by 1 base, with 8 bases between them. This TCR derives from a man aged 18 to 30 in good health. Some clones in this sample may be carry-over from other donors' samples. The chain couples TRBV7-6 to TRBJ2-7; D is unclear. The material sequenced was naive CD4+ T cells from PBMCs. Subset: CD45RA+ positively selected. The CDR3 DNA reads as TGTGCCAGCAGCTCCGGGCCGTCCTACGAGCAGTACTTC. It yields the protein CASSSGPSYEQYF.